A selection of T cell receptor beta chains follows, all from one sample in a study of blood T cell repertoires in COVID-19. TCRdb's table, derived via immunoSEQ multiplex PCR, lists solely in-frame clones and lacks some. The sample carries about 96,000 clones, around 82% recorded once. Input material: peripheral blood. These receptors originate from a man in his fifties or sixties who had recovered from COVID-19. Each CDR3 is given with its conserved first and last residue. A D gene is named only where the DNA matches it firmly. The size entry is marked missing in some rows and otherwise reads once, few, many or a size class.

j_gene,abundance,d_gene,v_gene,CDR3aa,CDR3nt
TRBJ2-7,.,TRBD2,TRBV10-3,CAISDGLAETLYEQYF,TGTGCCATCAGTGATGGCCTAGCGGAGACCCTCTACGAGCAGTACTTC
TRBJ1-2,.,.,TRBV6-6,CASTPGNYGYTF,TGTGCCAGCACTCCAGGAAACTATGGCTACACCTTC
TRBJ1-5,few,TRBD1,TRBV28,CASSGTEYSNQPQHF,TGTGCCAGCAGTGGGACAGAATATAGCAATCAGCCCCAGCATTTT
TRBJ2-3,.,TRBD2,TRBV5-8,CASSVSGTSATDTQYF,TGTGCCAGCAGCGTCTCCGGGACTAGCGCTACAGATACGCAGTATTTT
TRBJ2-4,.,TRBD2,TRBV11-2,CASSLSRGGPNIQYF,TGTGCCAGCAGCTTATCCCGGGGAGGGCCGAACATTCAGTACTTC
TRBJ2-3,.,.,TRBV7-2,CASSLVGGTDTQYF,TGTGCCAGCAGCTTAGTGGGGGGTACAGATACGCAGTATTTT
TRBJ1-1,.,.,TRBV9,CASSVPRDMMNTEAFF,TGTGCCAGCAGCGTACCCCGGGACATGATGAACACTGAAGCTTTCTTT
TRBJ2-3,.,TRBD2,TRBV5-4,CASSERGGRDTQYF,TGTGCCAGCAGCGAGCGGGGGGGCAGAGATACGCAGTATTTT
TRBJ2-3,.,.,TRBV3-1/TRBV3-2,CASSQGLSTDTQYF,TGTGCCAGCAGCCAAGGACTGAGCACAGATACGCAGTATTTT
TRBJ1-4,.,.,TRBV30,CAWRGTPGNEKLFF,TGTGCCTGGCGGGGGACTCCCGGGAATGAAAAACTGTTTTTT
TRBJ2-3,.,TRBD2,TRBV6-1,CASSEGGGLGPLEQYF,TGTGCCAGCAGTGAAGGCGGGGGACTGGGGCCGTTGGAGCAGTATTTT
TRBJ2-1,few,.,TRBV19,CASSAGTPSYNEQFF,TGTGCCAGTAGCGCCGGGACTCCATCCTACAATGAGCAGTTCTTC
TRBJ2-5,.,.,TRBV12-3/TRBV12-4,CASRRDSQETQYF,TGTGCCAGCAGGCGGGACAGTCAAGAGACCCAGTACTTC
TRBJ1-6,.,.,TRBV18,CASSPGGKSPLHF,TGTGCCAGCTCACCAGGGGGGAAGTCACCCCTCCACTTT
TRBJ1-1,once,.,TRBV7-9,CASSLNKGEGEAFF,TGTGCCAGCAGCTTAAACAAAGGGGAGGGTGAAGCTTTCTTT
TRBJ2-1,once,TRBD2,TRBV19,CASSHTGGGDEQFF,TGTGCCAGTAGTCATACGGGAGGGGGAGATGAGCAGTTCTTC
TRBJ1-2,once,.,TRBV19,CASSPRLAGYGYTF,TGTGCCAGTAGTCCCCGTCTCGCGGGCTATGGCTACACCTTC
TRBJ2-2,once,.,TRBV10-3,CGAGNTGELFF,TGTGGAGCAGGAAACACCGGGGAGCTGTTTTTT
TRBJ2-3,.,.,TRBV10-3,CAISETGSTDTQYF,TGTGCCATCAGTGAAACGGGGAGCACAGATACGCAGTATTTT
TRBJ2-2,.,TRBD2,TRBV10-3,CAISALSGDTPGLAAGAGELFF,TGTGCCATCAGTGCCCTCTCGGGGGACACCCCGGGACTAGCTGCCGGGGCCGGGGAGCTGTTTTTT
TRBJ2-1,.,.,TRBV30,CAWSGEYNEQFF,TGTGCCTGGAGCGGGGAATACAATGAGCAGTTCTTC
TRBJ1-5,.,.,TRBV6-5,CASSVQYDQPQHF,TGTGCCAGCAGCGTCCAGTATGATCAGCCCCAGCATTTT
TRBJ1-2,.,.,TRBV7-2,CASSLGSGELYGYTF,TGTGCCAGCAGCTTGGGAAGTGGGGAGCTCTATGGCTACACCTTC
TRBJ2-7,.,.,TRBV30,CAWNGGYEQYF,TGTGCCTGGAATGGCGGGTACGAGCAGTACTTC